Shown below are 24 T cell receptor beta chains from a single sample sequenced in a study of T cell clonality in common variable immunodeficiency. Whole-study results and caveats: In common variable immunodeficiency, TCR beta chains reportedly carried fewer deletions and N-nucleotide insertions.

Sequencing used immunoSEQ multiplex PCR; TCRdb keeps in-frame clones, though not all of them. Sampling found around 40,000 clones, none seen once. Their antigens are not known. Sequences were obtained from peripheral blood mononuclear cells. All receptors come from a human donor with common variable immunodeficiency.

This clone has a handful of counts. The sequenced fragment ends 3 residues before the CDR3 boundary, so the rest is inferred from the germline J gene. The chain links TRBV7-8 to TRBJ1-3; 8 nucleotides match TRBD1. Germline V gene data show CDR1 as SGHVS and CDR2 as FQNEAQ. V shed 5 bases and J 8 bases; nucleotides not matched to a gene: 11. The CDR3 spans 15 residues. CDR3 amino acids: CASSPRQGMGDTIYF. The CDR3 bases that were read are TGTGCCAGCAGCCCCCGACAGGGGATGGGGGACACC.

This clone has ten or more counts. The sequenced fragment ends 3 residues before the CDR3 boundary, so the rest is inferred from the germline J gene. The V and J genes are TRBV19 and TRBJ1-2, with unresolved D. The CDR3 runs 13 residues. Germline V gives CDR1 LNHDA, CDR2 SQIVND (reference sequence). The germline V and J ends were trimmed by 6 bases and 7 bases, with 15 bases remaining between them. The covered CDR3 bases are TGTGCCAGTAGGCAAGGACTAACTGTTGGC. Its protein product is CASRQGLTVG. In full, the CDR3 is CASRQGLTVGYTF.

This clone was picked up many times. The CDR3 end lies 3 residues beyond the end of the read and is filled in from the germline J gene. V gene TRBV20-1 combines with J gene TRBJ2-7, with 7 nucleotides matching TRBD1. The CDR3 contains 13 residues. Trimming cost V 6 bases and J 0 bases; bases outside gene matches: 5. CDR1 is DFQATT, CDR2 SNEGSKA, per germline (reference sequence). The sequenced CDR3 bases are TGCAGTGCCGGAGGACAGGCCTCCTACGAG. This encodes CSAGGQASYE. The whole CDR3 region reads CSAGGQASYEQYF.

For this clone: The read halts 3 residues ahead of the CDR3 end, with the missing end drawn from the germline J gene. The chain couples TRBV5-1 to TRBJ2-2, with TRBD1 matching 8 bases. Germline V lookup: CDR1 SGHRS, CDR2 YFSETQ. The CDR3 contains 15 residues. The junction had 5 bases not matched to a gene; V was cut back by 2 bases and J by 5 bases. CDR3 residues: CASSFSGGRTGELFF. The CDR3 DNA, read in part, is TGCGCCAGCAGCTTCTCAGGGGGCCGAACCGGGGAG.

This clone was recorded at least ten times. The read ends 3 residues before the CDR3 terminus; that terminus is restored from the germline J gene. The chain uses TRBV5-1 and TRBJ2-7; 7 positions match TRBD1. Trimming took 0 bases from V and 2 from J; bases not matched to a gene: 2. The CDR3 spans 14 residues. Germline CDR1 SGHRS, CDR2 YFSETQ. The CDR3 spells CASSLVGQAYEQYF. CDR3 DNA, as far as it was read: TGCGCCAGCAGCTTGGTCGGACAGGCCTACGAG.

Points on this clone: The read gets to within 3 residues of the CDR3 end, and the germline J gene fills in the rest. The chain is built from TRBV19 and TRBJ1-5, with D perhaps matching TRBD1 (6 bases). The V gene's germline CDR1 is LNHDA and CDR2 SQIVND (reference sequence). The CDR3 has 14 amino acids. Between the trimmed V and J ends, which lost 9 bases and 5 bases, there was a span of 17 bases. The CDR3 protein is CASRTGQPYQPQHF. CDR3 DNA, as far as it was read: TGTGCCAGCCGAACGGGACAACCTTATCAGCCC. Full variable domain (remainder filled in from reference TRBV19 and TRBJ1-5): DGGITQSPKYLFRKEGQNVTLSCEQNLNHDAMYWYRQDPGQGLRLIYYSQIVNDFQKGDIAEGYSVSREKKESFPLTVTSAQKNPTAFYLCASRTGQPYQPQHFGDGTRLSIL.

The table lists this clone with many counts. The read gets to within 3 residues of the CDR3 end, and the germline J gene fills in the rest. The chain combines TRBV19 with TRBJ2-7; 9 bases agree with TRBD1. The CDR3 is 12 residues long. Per germline, CDR1 LNHDA and CDR2 SQIVND (reference sequence). The ends lost 9 bases at V and 3 bases at J; junction bases unmatched: 3. CDR3 amino acids: CASRDRDYEQYF. The covered CDR3 bases are TGTGCCAGCAGGGACAGGGACTACGAG. The whole variable domain, remainder taken from reference TRBV19 and TRBJ2-7, is DGGITQSPKYLFRKEGQNVTLSCEQNLNHDAMYWYRQDPGQGLRLIYYSQIVNDFQKGDIAEGYSVSREKKESFPLTVTSAQKNPTAFYLCASRDRDYEQYFGPGTRLTVT.

The table lists this clone with a few counts. The read ends 3 residues early relative to the CDR3; the germline J gene fills the gap. The chain carries TRBV2 and TRBJ2-7; maybe TRBD1 (5 bases). Germline-derived CDR1 and CDR2 are SNHLY and FYNNEI. The CDR3 covers 12 residues. Trimming cost V 5 bases and J 4 bases, with 9 bases left between them. The part of the CDR3 DNA that was read is TGTGCCAGCAGTCTGACAGATTACGAG. Protein: CASSLTDYE. The full CDR3 is CASSLTDYEQYF.

Remarks on this clone: The read ends 3 residues shy of where the CDR3 ends; the end is completed using the germline J gene. The chain uses TRBV7-2 and TRBJ2-5; 9 bases line up with TRBD2. Germline loops: CDR1 SGHTA, CDR2 FQGNSA. The CDR3 has 14 residues. V trimming: 5 bases; J trimming: 3 bases; junction bases outside the gene matches: 4. Here the CDR3 reads CASSRGTSKETQYF. CDR3 DNA, as far as it was read: TGTGCCAGCAGCAGAGGGACTAGCAAAGAGACC.

This clone was picked up a small number of times. The sequence runs out 3 residues before the end of the CDR3; the remainder is reconstructed from the germline J gene. The chain has TRBV11-1 and TRBJ2-5; possibly TRBD1 for D (5 bases). Trimming cost V 1 base and J 4 bases, with 13 bases left between them. Germline CDR1 and CDR2: SGHAT and FQDESV (reference sequence). The CDR3 runs 15 residues. The sequenced part of the CDR3 DNA is TGTGCCAGCAGCTTAGTAGGGGCCGGATCAGAGACC. Amino acid sequence: CASSLVGAGSET. The entire CDR3 sequence reads CASSLVGAGSETQYF.

This clone has just a few counts. The read halts 3 residues ahead of the CDR3 end, with the missing end drawn from the germline J gene. The chain couples TRBV7-6 to TRBJ2-5; D gene unclear. Germline V CDR1 and CDR2: SGHVS, FNYEAQ. Trimming took 5 bases from V and 5 from J, leaving 15 bases between them. The CDR3 is 14 amino acids. The sequenced part of the CDR3 DNA is TGTGCCAGCAGCCCCAGAGCGACCGGGGAGACC. Amino acids: CASSPRATGET. The full CDR3 is CASSPRATGETQYF.

This clone was seen a few times. The read ends 3 residues before the CDR3 terminus; that terminus is restored from the germline J gene. The rearrangement joins TRBV7-9 to TRBJ2-7, with 7 bases lining up with TRBD1. Unmatched junction bases numbered 7, after V lost 2 bases and J lost 6 bases. CDR1 SEHNR and CDR2 FQNEAQ come from the germline V gene (reference sequence). This CDR3 is built from 14 residues. The CDR3: CASSLISTGSEQYF. The covered CDR3 bases are TGTGCCAGCAGCTTAATTTCGACAGGGAGCGAG.

At least ten counts were recorded for this clone. The DNA ends 3 residues before the CDR3 does, and the rest of the CDR3 is filled in from the germline J gene. The V call is TRBV14, the J call TRBJ1-6; perhaps TRBD1 as D (5 bases). The V gene lost 2 bases and the J gene lost 3 bases, with 11 bases spanning the gap. This CDR3 has 16 residues. Germline CDR1 SGHDN, CDR2 FVKESK. CDR3 DNA, as far as it was read: TGTGCCAGCAGCCAACTCGACAGTTACTATAATTCACCC. It specifies CASSQLDSYYNSP. The full CDR3 sequence reads CASSQLDSYYNSPLHF.

A word on this clone: From the germline J gene comes the end of the CDR3, since the read stops 3 residues before it. The V call is TRBV19, the J call TRBJ2-3, with 15 bases matching TRBD2. This CDR3 contains 15 residues. Unmatched junction bases numbered 6, after V lost 6 bases and J lost 8 bases. The germline CDR1 and CDR2 sequences are LNHDA and SQIVND (reference sequence). The CDR3 reads CASRHPGLAGGTQYF. CDR3 DNA, as far as it was read: TGTGCCAGTAGGCACCCGGGACTAGCGGGGGGTACG.

The sample holds a few counts of this clone. The sequenced fragment ends 3 residues before the CDR3 boundary, so the rest is inferred from the germline J gene. The rearrangement links TRBV30 to TRBJ2-7, with D tentatively TRBD1 (7 bases). The CDR3 is made up of 14 amino acids. The germline CDR1 and CDR2 sequences are GTSNPN and SVGIG (reference sequence). V was clipped by 2 bases and J by 3 bases, with 14 bases between them. CDR3 DNA, as far as it was read: TGTGCCTGGAGTCAGGGGGGAATTAGCTACGAG. Its protein product is CAWSQGGISYE. The full CDR3 protein is CAWSQGGISYEQYF.

This clone is labeled as medium-sized. Read data end 3 residues before the CDR3 end; the end is taken from the germline J gene. The J gene is TRBJ2-7, the V gene TRBV5-5, with 7 bases matching TRBD1. Germline CDR1 reads SGHKS; CDR2 reads YYEKEE (reference sequence). This CDR3 comprises 14 residues. The J segment lost 3 bases and the V segment lost 0 bases, leaving 3 bases of the junction unmatched. The covered CDR3 bases are TGTGCCAGCAGCTTGGGGCAGGGGGACTACGAG. Amino acid sequence: CASSLGQGDYE. The whole CDR3 sequence reads CASSLGQGDYEQYF.

In regard to this clone: The observed sequence ends 3 residues before the CDR3 terminus, with the missing tail filled in from the germline J gene. The chain carries TRBV2 and TRBJ2-5, with D tentatively TRBD2 (5 bases). V shed 5 bases and J shed 5 bases, with 9 bases lying between them. CDR1 is SNHLY and CDR2 is FYNNEI in the germline V gene. The CDR3 sequence is 12 residues long. The sequenced part of the CDR3 DNA is TGTGCCAGCAGTTACAGCGGCGAGACC. This gives the protein CASSYSGET. The full CDR3 is CASSYSGETQYF.

In its sample, this clone was seen many times. The read is 3 residues too short to cover the CDR3 end, so that end is filled in from the germline J gene. V gene TRBV5-1 combines with J gene TRBJ1-1; TRBD1 agrees at 9 bases. The CDR3 covers 14 residues. Per germline, CDR1 SGHRS and CDR2 YFSETQ. Unmatched junction bases numbered 6, after V lost 4 bases and J lost 5 bases. The chain's CDR3 is CASSNEQGATEAFF. The CDR3 bases that were read are TGCGCCAGCAGCAACGAACAGGGGGCTACTGAA.

On this clone: The read ends 3 residues before the CDR3 terminus; that terminus is restored from the germline J gene. The gene calls are TRBV6-2 or TRBV6-3 and TRBJ2-1; D possibly corresponds to TRBD2 (6 bases). The V gene lost 6 bases and the J gene lost 9 bases, with 15 bases spanning the gap. Germline CDR1 MNHEY, CDR2 SVGEGT. The CDR3 covers 13 residues. The sequenced part of the CDR3 DNA is TGTGCCAGCAGCACCGGGACTCGCGTTGAG. Its protein is CASSTGTRVE. The whole CDR3 protein reads CASSTGTRVEQFF.

This clone was counted a few times. The germline gene is not matched at one end of the junction; a read error may be the cause. The read falls 3 residues short of the CDR3 end, and the missing part is taken from the germline J gene. The chain is built from TRBV7-3 and TRBJ2-7; TRBD1 matches 9 bases. Germline assignment: CDR1 SGHTA and CDR2 FQGTGA. There are 15 residues in the CDR3. CDR3 amino acids: CASSVTGGSNYEQYF. The part of the CDR3 DNA that was read is TGTGCCAGCAGCGTAACAGGGGGCAGCAACTACGAG.

The table lists this clone with a few counts. The read ends 3 residues shy of where the CDR3 ends; the end is completed using the germline J gene. The chain is built from TRBV19 and TRBJ1-5, with D unresolved. This CDR3 region has 12 residues. The ends were cut back, 6 bases at V and 4 bases at J, with 7 bases in the middle. Germline V gene data show CDR1 as LNHDA and CDR2 as SQIVND (reference sequence). This CDR3 is CASSEGNQPQHF. CDR3 DNA (partial): TGTGCCAGTAGCGAGGGTAATCAGCCC.

This clone occurred many times. The CDR3 end is not reached by the read, which stops 3 residues before it; the germline J gene fills it in. This chain connects TRBV19 to TRBJ2-2; maybe TRBD2 (6 bases). Germline V gives CDR1 LNHDA, CDR2 SQIVND (reference sequence). Trimming removed 7 bases from V and 4 bases from J, with 13 bases in between. The length of the CDR3 is 14 residues. CDR3 amino acids: CASNSPGLTGELFF. Incomplete CDR3 DNA: TGTGCCAGTAACAGCCCGGGACTCACCGGGGAG. The complete variable domain, with remaining parts taken from reference TRBV19 and TRBJ2-2, reads DGGITQSPKYLFRKEGQNVTLSCEQNLNHDAMYWYRQDPGQGLRLIYYSQIVNDFQKGDIAEGYSVSREKKESFPLTVTSAQKNPTAFYLCASNSPGLTGELFFGEGSRLTVL.

This clone occurred a few times. The DNA ends 3 residues before the CDR3 does, and the rest of the CDR3 is filled in from the germline J gene. The chain employs TRBV5-1 and TRBJ2-2, with 10 bases identical to TRBD1. The trim removed 4 bases at V and 5 bases at J, leaving 11 bases unmatched. CDR1 is SGHRS, CDR2 YFSETQ, per germline. CDR3 size: 17 residues. The CDR3 bases that were read are TGCGCCAGCAGCCCGGATATCAGGGGACAGGGGACCGGGGAG. Residues: CASSPDIRGQGTGE. The whole CDR3 sequence reads CASSPDIRGQGTGELFF. The full variable domain, with the rest looked up from reference TRBV5-1 and TRBJ2-2, is KAGVTQTPRYLIKTRGQQVTLSCSPISGHRSVSWYQQTPGQGLQFLFEYFSETQRNKGNFPGRFSGRQFSNSRSEMNVSTLELGDSALYLCASSPDIRGQGTGELFFGEGSRLTVL.

This clone was recorded a few times. Partial CDR3 DNA: TGTGCCAGTAGTACCCCCGGGACAAACACCGGGGAG. Translation gives CASSTPGTNTGE. The CDR3 reads in full as CASSTPGTNTGELFF. The chain joins TRBV19 to TRBJ2-2; tentatively, D is TRBD1 (6 bases). The CDR3 end is not reached by the read, which stops 3 residues before it; the germline J gene fills it in. CDR1 is LNHDA and CDR2 is SQIVND in the germline V gene (reference sequence). The CDR3 has 15 amino acids. V was clipped by 4 bases and J by 2 bases, with 11 bases between them.